Listed here are 29 T cell receptor beta chains from one sample, sequenced in a study of vaccination and CD4 T cells after COVID-19. The treatment is: approximately nine-day PBMC culture with coronavirus spike peptide pools or control peptides (ViraFEST assay). For these receptors, no antigen is known. Scientists ran DNA taken from cultured CD4+ T cells through the Oncomine TCR Beta short-read assay for sequencing. TCRdb recomputed calls from the PCR reads with MiXCR, one row per CDR3 protein. The table has approximately 19,000 distinct CDR3 sequences, less than 65% seen once. Input material: CD4+ T cells from blood, cultured in vitro. The receptor set was obtained from a human donor who had recovered from COVID-19.

The V call is TRBV10-1, the J call TRBJ2-5; a weak D match, TRBD1 (6 bases). The germline CDR1 and CDR2 sequences are WNHNN and SYGVQD (reference sequence). V shed 3 bases and J shed 4 bases, with 12 bases lying between them. The CDR3 totals 14 residues. CDR3 protein: CASSDVGARETQYF. The CDR3 DNA sequence: TGCGCCAGCAGTGACGTGGGGGCTAGAGAGACCCAGTACTTC.

This chain connects TRBV6-1 to TRBJ2-7; 8 bases are a match to TRBD1. This CDR3 contains 15 residues. Trimming removed 6 bases from V and 3 bases from J; junction bases left unmatched: 10. CDR1 and CDR2 (germline): MNHNS, SASEGT. DNA of the CDR3: TGTGCCAGCAGCTGTATCCAGGGGGCGGGCTACGAGCAGTACTTC. Translating it yields CASSCIQGAGYEQYF.

The chain links TRBV6-1 to TRBJ1-1; D possibly corresponds to TRBD1 (6 bases). The CDR3 runs to 13 residues. Germline-derived CDR1 and CDR2 are MNHNS and SASEGT. With 6 bases removed from V and 1 base from J, the gap between germline ends came to 9 bases. This chain's CDR3 is CASRGDKNTEAFF. Written as DNA, the CDR3 is TGTGCCAGCAGGGGGGACAAGAACACTGAAGCTTTCTTT.

V and J are TRBV2 and TRBJ2-1; no reliable D call. CDR1 SNHLY and CDR2 FYNNEI come from the germline V gene. CDR3 size: 13 residues. The V end lost 8 bases, the J end lost 4 bases, and 12 bases lay between the germline ends. The CDR3 loop reads CASRRAEYNEQFF. The CDR3 coding sequence is TGTGCCAGCCGCCGGGCGGAGTACAATGAGCAGTTCTTC.

The V and J genes are TRBV27 and TRBJ2-7; D is perhaps TRBD2 (5 bases). V lost 4 bases to trimming and J lost 2 bases, with 9 bases between them. The CDR3 covers 13 residues. Germline CDR1 MNHEY, CDR2 SMNVEV (reference sequence). CDR3 amino acids: CASSWERTYEQYF. The CDR3 DNA follows: TGTGCCAGCAGTTGGGAGAGAACCTACGAGCAGTACTTC.

V is TRBV24-1 and J is TRBJ2-5; 10 bases are shared with TRBD2. The CDR3 loop spans 16 amino acids. V shed 7 bases, J shed 1 base, and the junction held 8 bases outside the gene matches. Germline values: CDR1 KGHDR, CDR2 SFDVKD. This CDR3 is CATSRAGGGPQETQYF. CDR3 in DNA: TGTGCCACCAGCCGAGCGGGAGGGGGCCCCCAAGAGACCCAGTACTTC.

The V call is TRBV2, the J call TRBJ2-2, with unresolved D. Germline CDR1 SNHLY, CDR2 FYNNEI. V was pared by 4 bases and J by 0 bases, with 6 bases between. This CDR3 has 14 amino acids. Here the CDR3 DNA reads TGTGCCAGCAGTGGGACGGCGAACACCGGGGAGCTGTTTTTT. This translates into CASSGTANTGELFF.

V usage is TRBV4-3 and J usage is TRBJ1-1, with D perhaps matching TRBD1 (5 bases). This CDR3 spans 14 amino acids. V lost 1 base and J lost 4, with 10 bases in between. Germline CDR1 LGHNA, CDR2 YSLEER. For the CDR3, the DNA is TGCGCCAGCAGCCAAGTGGGGGAGTCCACTGAAGCTTTCTTT. Amino acid sequence: CASSQVGESTEAFF.

This clonotype was observed once. The chain carries TRBV6-1 and TRBJ2-2, with TRBD2 identical over 10 bases. The V gene end was trimmed by 4 bases and the J gene end by 6 bases; junction bases not matched to a gene: 2. CDR3 size: 14 residues. The germline gives CDR1 MNHNS, CDR2 SASEGT. In DNA, the CDR3 is TGTGCCAGCAGTGGGACTAGCGGTCCCGGGGAGCTGTTTTTT. Residues: CASSGTSGPGELFF.

The rearrangement links TRBV11-3 to TRBJ1-1; the D is unclear. The CDR3 totals 15 residues. V was cut by 2 bases and J by 4 bases, with 14 bases left in between. The germline V gene has CDR1 SGHNT and CDR2 YENEEA. Written as DNA, the CDR3 is TGTGCCAGCAGCTTACAGCTAGACCTGGGCACTGAAGCTTTCTTT. Translation: CASSLQLDLGTEAFF.

The chain couples TRBV27 to TRBJ1-4; 7 positions match TRBD1. Germline CDR1 MNHEY, CDR2 SMNVEV (reference sequence). The CDR3 contains 14 residues. Losses at the gene ends were 6 bases for V and 5 bases for J; bases not matched to a gene: 6. CDR3 nucleotides: TGTGCCAGCAGGAGGTCCAGGGGGAATGAAAAACTGTTTTTT. It is translated as CASRRSRGNEKLFF.

CDR3 DNA sequence: TGTGCCTGGACTGTCCGATCGTCTGGCTACACCTTC. Translation: CAWTVRSSGYTF. J is TRBJ1-2 and V is TRBV30; D call uncertain. This CDR3 is built from 12 residues. Trimming removed 4 bases at V and 7 bases at J, with 13 bases between. Germline CDR1 and CDR2: GTSNPN and SVGIG (reference sequence).

The rearrangement joins TRBV24-1 to TRBJ2-3; D unresolved. Trimming shortened V by 6 bases and J by 6 bases, and 6 bases separated the two germline ends. This CDR3 has 11 residues. Germline-derived CDR1 and CDR2 are KGHDR and SFDVKD. CDR3 in amino acids: CATSSWDTQYF. For the CDR3, the DNA is TGTGCCACCAGTTCGTGGGATACGCAGTATTTT.

A few counts support this clonotype. The rearrangement links TRBV10-3 to TRBJ2-2, with D possibly being TRBD2 (6 bases). The germline V and J ends were trimmed by 10 bases and 3 bases, with 12 bases remaining between them. Per the germline V gene, CDR1 is ENHRY and CDR2 is SYGVKD. The CDR3 extends over 13 amino acids. This CDR3 is CATTGTYTGELFF. CDR3 DNA sequence: TGTGCCACCACGGGGACTTACACCGGGGAGCTGTTTTTT.

The chain links TRBV19 to TRBJ2-7; TRBD2 matches 8 bases. The germline V gene has CDR1 LNHDA and CDR2 SQIVND (reference sequence). Unmatched junction bases numbered 6, after V lost 6 bases and J lost 2 bases. The CDR3 loop spans 14 amino acids. The CDR3 loop reads CASRTSGRTYEQYF. In DNA, the CDR3 is TGTGCCAGTAGAACTAGCGGACGAACCTACGAGCAGTACTTC. Variable domain in full (rest from reference TRBV19 and TRBJ2-7): DGGITQSPKYLFRKEGQNVTLSCEQNLNHDAMYWYRQDPGQGLRLIYYSQIVNDFQKGDIAEGYSVSREKKESFPLTVTSAQKNPTAFYLCASRTSGRTYEQYFGPGTRLTVT.

CDR3 in amino acids: CATSDSQAGYGYTF. CDR3 nucleotide sequence: TGTGCCACCAGTGATTCCCAGGCCGGCTATGGCTACACCTTC. The chain has TRBV24-1 and TRBJ1-2; no clear D gene. Deletions cut 2 bases from V and 4 bases from J, with 10 bases between. Looked up from germline, CDR1 is KGHDR and CDR2 is SFDVKD. The CDR3 is 14 residues long.

This clonotype was observed a handful of times. The V and J genes are TRBV6-2 or TRBV6-3 and TRBJ1-5, with 9 positions matching TRBD1. Per the germline V gene, CDR1 is MNHEY and CDR2 is SVGEGT. There are 15 residues in the CDR3. After removal of 6 bases from V and 11 bases from J, the junction contained 14 bases not matched to a gene. This chain's CDR3 is CASRGDRAQWSTQHF. The CDR3 coding sequence is TGTGCCAGCAGGGGGGACAGGGCGCAGTGGTCGACCCAGCATTTT.

The chain joins TRBV20-1 to TRBJ1-5, with TRBD1 as a possible D gene (6 bases). The V end was cut by 3 bases, the J end by 5 bases, with 17 bases between. The V gene's germline CDR1 is DFQATT and CDR2 SNEGSKA (reference sequence). The CDR3 has 15 amino acids. CDR3 protein: CSARGLRGVDQPQHF. CDR3 bases: TGCAGTGCTAGGGGTCTTAGGGGGGTTGATCAGCCCCAGCATTTT.

This clonotype has more than one count but fewer than ten. The chain has TRBV7-9 and TRBJ1-2; no clear D gene. V was clipped by 3 bases and J by 5 bases, with 7 bases between them. Germline assignment: CDR1 SEHNR and CDR2 FQNEAQ (reference sequence). The CDR3 is 12 residues long. CDR3 sequence (DNA): TGTGCCAGCAGCTTCCCGGATTATGGCTACACCTTC. This sequence encodes CASSFPDYGYTF.

The chain recombines TRBV5-1 with TRBJ2-7, with 7 bases aligning to TRBD1. V lost 4 bases and J lost 0; bases outside the gene matches: 10. Germline CDR1 reads SGHRS; CDR2 reads YFSETQ. The CDR3 has 16 residues. CDR3 sequence: CASSANRDSSSYEQYF. In nucleotides, the CDR3 is TGCGCCAGCAGCGCAAACCGGGACAGCTCCTCCTACGAGCAGTACTTC.

This clonotype was detected a few times. The chain carries TRBV27 and TRBJ1-2, with TRBD1 matching over 10 bases. The V gene's germline CDR1 is MNHEY and CDR2 SMNVEV (reference sequence). CDR3 length: 13 amino acids. J lost 6 bases, V lost 6 bases, and 4 bases had no gene match. The CDR3 coding sequence is TGTGCCAGCAGAGTGACAGGGGGCGATGGCTACACCTTC. Its translation: CASRVTGGDGYTF.

This clonotype was detected a few times. This chain uses TRBV27 with TRBJ1-1; D uncertain. Germline loops: CDR1 MNHEY, CDR2 SMNVEV (reference sequence). Trimming removed 3 bases from V and 1 base from J, with 6 bases in between. The CDR3 is made up of 13 amino acids. The CDR3 is CASSFPGNTEAFF. In DNA, the CDR3 is TGTGCCAGCAGTTTTCCAGGGAACACTGAAGCTTTCTTT.

This clonotype was counted only a few times. The chain uses TRBV24-1 and TRBJ2-5; 11 positions match TRBD1. This CDR3 is built from 16 residues. V lost 7 bases to trimming and J lost 5 bases; unmatched junction nucleotides: 11. Germline lookup yields CDR1 KGHDR and CDR2 SFDVKD. The CDR3 region is CATSARPGTGGETQYF. CDR3 in DNA: TGTGCCACCAGCGCAAGACCAGGGACAGGGGGGGAGACCCAGTACTTC.

The V call is TRBV7-9, the J call TRBJ2-2, with 9 bases that match TRBD2. The V gene's germline CDR1 is SEHNR and CDR2 FQNEAQ (reference sequence). Germline trimming cut 3 bases from V and 6 bases from J; bases unmatched to any gene: 5. CDR3 length equals 15 residues. The CDR3 protein is CASSLAGGLAGELFF. CDR3 coding DNA: TGTGCCAGCAGCTTGGCGGGAGGGTTAGCCGGGGAGCTGTTTTTT.

This clonotype was observed a few times. V gene TRBV20-1 combines with J gene TRBJ1-2; weak D call: TRBD1 (6 bases). This CDR3 spans 16 amino acids. Trimming left V 5 bases short and J 0 bases short, with 19 bases between. The germline V gene encodes CDR1 DFQATT and CDR2 SNEGSKA (reference sequence). CDR3 nucleotides: TGCAGTGCTGCACGCCCGAGGACAGCTCCTAACTATGGCTACACCTTC. It specifies CSAARPRTAPNYGYTF.

This clonotype was seen only a few times. The chain carries TRBV6-5 and TRBJ1-1, with D maybe TRBD1 (5 bases). V was pared by 4 bases and J by 11 bases, with 11 bases between. There are 11 residues in the CDR3. Germline lookup yields CDR1 MNHEY and CDR2 SVGAGI. In nucleotides, the CDR3 is TGTGCCAGCAGTTGGAGGGGAAGGGCTTTCTTT. Amino acids: CASSWRGRAFF.

V usage is TRBV7-2 and J usage is TRBJ1-1; the D is unclear. The CDR3 spans 13 residues. V lost 2 bases, J lost 1 base, and 5 bases lay in between. Germline V lookup: CDR1 SGHTA, CDR2 FQGNSA. CDR3 nucleotides: TGTGCCAGCAGCTTAAGGAGGAACACTGAAGCTTTCTTT. Its translation is CASSLRRNTEAFF.

This chain links TRBV12-3 or TRBV12-4 with TRBJ1-2, with a possible D match to TRBD1 (5 bases). V lost 6 bases and J 4 bases, leaving 15 bases between the germline ends. The length of the CDR3 is 14 residues. This CDR3 reads CASSPGSGGYGYTF. The DNA for the CDR3 is TGTGCCAGCAGCCCCGGGTCGGGGGGCTATGGCTACACCTTC.

The V and J genes are TRBV5-1 and TRBJ2-6, with D perhaps TRBD2 (5 bases). CDR3 length equals 16 residues. Germline assignment: CDR1 SGHRS and CDR2 YFSETQ. V was clipped by 0 bases and J by 0 bases, with 7 bases between them. The CDR3 loop is CASSLEGVSGANVLTF. In DNA form, the CDR3 reads TGCGCCAGCAGCTTGGAGGGAGTCTCTGGGGCCAACGTCCTGACTTTC.